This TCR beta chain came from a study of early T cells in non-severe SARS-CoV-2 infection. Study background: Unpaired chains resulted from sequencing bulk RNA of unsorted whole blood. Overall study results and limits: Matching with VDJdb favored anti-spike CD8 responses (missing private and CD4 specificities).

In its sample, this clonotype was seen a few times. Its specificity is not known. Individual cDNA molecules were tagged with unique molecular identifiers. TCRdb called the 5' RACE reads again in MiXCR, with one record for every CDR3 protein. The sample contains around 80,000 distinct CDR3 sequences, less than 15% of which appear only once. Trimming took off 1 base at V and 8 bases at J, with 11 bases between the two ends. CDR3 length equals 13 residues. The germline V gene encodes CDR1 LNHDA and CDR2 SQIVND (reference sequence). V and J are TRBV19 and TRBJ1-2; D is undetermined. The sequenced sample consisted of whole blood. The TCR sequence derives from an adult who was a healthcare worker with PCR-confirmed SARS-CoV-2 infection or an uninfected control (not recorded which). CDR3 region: CASSIAGDRGYTF. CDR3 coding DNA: TGTGCCAGTAGTATAGCCGGGGATCGCGGCTACACCTTC.